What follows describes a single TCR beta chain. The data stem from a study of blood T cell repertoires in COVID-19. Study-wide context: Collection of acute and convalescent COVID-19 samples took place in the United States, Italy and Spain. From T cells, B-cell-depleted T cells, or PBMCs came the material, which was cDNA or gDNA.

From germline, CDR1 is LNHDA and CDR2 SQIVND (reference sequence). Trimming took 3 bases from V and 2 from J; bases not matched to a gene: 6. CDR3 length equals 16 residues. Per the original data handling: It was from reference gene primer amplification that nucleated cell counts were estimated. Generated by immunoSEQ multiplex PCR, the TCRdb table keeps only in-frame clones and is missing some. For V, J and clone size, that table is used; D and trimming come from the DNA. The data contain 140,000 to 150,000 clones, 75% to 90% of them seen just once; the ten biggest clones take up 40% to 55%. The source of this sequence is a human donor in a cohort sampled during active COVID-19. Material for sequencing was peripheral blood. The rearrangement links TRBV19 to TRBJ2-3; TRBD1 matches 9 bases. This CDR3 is CASSMRDRGDTDTQYF. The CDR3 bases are TGTGCCAGTAGTATGAGAGACAGGGGGGACACAGATACGCAGTATTTT.